The 31 T cell receptor beta chains below come from one sample, sequenced in a study of brain T cells in children with intractable seizures. Only in-frame clones appear in the TCRdb table, and some are missing; sequencing was by immunoSEQ multiplex PCR. The sample contains about 76,000 clones, about 92% of which appear only once. Specimen: peripheral blood, collected at surgery. The receptors stem from a boy younger than two with tuberous sclerosis and intractable seizures.

The chain uses TRBV6-4 and TRBJ1-2; TRBD1 agrees at 7 bases. The CDR3 spans 15 residues. CDR1 and CDR2 (germline): MRHNA, SNTAGT. The V segment lost 0 bases and the J segment 7 bases; nucleotides outside the gene matches: 8. Here the CDR3 DNA reads TGTGCCAGCAGTGACTCTGACAGGGAGCTTCCTGGCTACACCTTC. As protein: CASSDSDRELPGYTF.

V gene TRBV14 combines with J gene TRBJ2-3; TRBD2 matches at 12 bases. V dropped 7 bases and J dropped 4; count of bases not matched to a gene: 6. CDR1 SGHDN and CDR2 FVKESK come from the germline V gene. The CDR3 contains 15 residues. CDR3 protein: CASTTLAGGSDTQYF. The CDR3 coding sequence is TGTGCCAGCACAACACTAGCGGGAGGATCAGATACGCAGTATTTT.

The rearrangement uses TRBV7-9 and TRBJ1-2; 10 bases line up with TRBD1. J gave up 8 bases and V 4 bases, and 7 bases lay outside the gene matches. This CDR3 has 14 amino acids. Germline CDR1 reads SEHNR; CDR2 reads FQNEAQ (reference sequence). CDR3 coding DNA: TGTGCCAGCAGCTCGCCCGGGACAGGGGTCGGCTACACCTTC. Protein product: CASSSPGTGVGYTF.

The chain recombines TRBV7-2 with TRBJ1-2; weak D call: TRBD1 (5 bases). Germline CDR1 and CDR2: SGHTA and FQGNSA. This CDR3 is 13 amino acids long. Deletions cut 1 base from V and 4 bases from J, with 7 bases between. The CDR3 region is CASSLVQGYGYTF. The CDR3 bases are TGTGCCAGCAGCTTAGTCCAGGGCTATGGCTACACCTTC. Complete variable domain (other parts from reference TRBV7-2 and TRBJ1-2): GAGVSQSPSNKVTEKGKDVELRCDPISGHTALYWYRQSLGQGLEFLIYFQGNSAPDKSGLPSDRFSAERTGGSVSTLTIQRTQQEDSAVYLCASSLVQGYGYTFGSGTRLTVV.

This chain connects TRBV7-2 to TRBJ2-2; 8 bases agree with TRBD1. Trimming took 5 bases from V and 3 from J; bases not matched to a gene: 8. Germline CDR1 reads SGHTA; CDR2 reads FQGNSA. The CDR3 is 16 residues long. The CDR3 region is CASSTRQGMYTGELFF. The CDR3, as DNA: TGTGCCAGCAGCACCCGACAGGGGATGTACACCGGGGAGCTGTTTTTT.

This clone was seen only a few times. The chain joins TRBV4-1 to TRBJ1-5; D is undetermined. There are 13 residues in the CDR3. Germline V gene data show CDR1 as MGHRA and CDR2 as YSYEKL. Trimming removed 3 bases at V and 5 bases at J, with 8 bases between. The chain's CDR3 is CASSHSIYQPQHF. The CDR3 region has the DNA TGCGCCAGCAGCCATTCAATCTATCAGCCCCAGCATTTT.

The V gene is TRBV6-5, the J gene TRBJ2-7; 7 positions agree with TRBD1. The V and J ends lost 10 bases and 2 bases, in that order; junction bases with no gene match: 11. The CDR3 runs to 14 residues. The V gene's germline CDR1 is MNHEY and CDR2 SVGAGI. CDR3: CAMKQTGSAYEQYF. CDR3 DNA: TGTGCCATGAAACAGACAGGGTCCGCCTACGAGCAGTACTTC.

The gene calls are TRBV11-3 and TRBJ2-1; 7 bases fit TRBD2. The CDR3 is 14 residues long. V trimming: 1 base; J trimming: 6 bases; junction bases outside the gene matches: 3. Looked up from germline, CDR1 is SGHNT and CDR2 is YENEEA. CDR3 in amino acids: CASSLGSGRNEQFF. In DNA, the CDR3 is TGTGCCAGCAGCTTAGGTAGCGGGCGCAATGAGCAGTTCTTC.

This clone has a handful of counts. V is TRBV30 and J is TRBJ1-5; no firm D call. The CDR3 is 12 residues long. With 5 bases removed from V and 1 base from J, the gap between germline ends came to 6 bases. Germline loops: CDR1 GTSNPN, CDR2 SVGIG (reference sequence). The CDR3 DNA follows: TGTGCCTGGGACGACAGCAATCAGCCCCAGCATTTT. Translated, it gives CAWDDSNQPQHF.

The chain carries TRBV19 and TRBJ1-1; D is perhaps TRBD1 (5 bases). In germline, CDR1 is LNHDA, CDR2 SQIVND (reference sequence). Trimming removed 1 base at V and 2 bases at J, with 5 bases between. This CDR3 is 13 amino acids long. The CDR3 here is CASSIGDNTEAFF. The CDR3 DNA is TGTGCCAGTAGTATAGGGGACAACACTGAAGCTTTCTTT.

This chain's CDR3 is CASLRGPHNEQFF. CDR3 bases: TGCGCCAGCCTTCGCGGACCCCACAATGAGCAGTTCTTC. This rearrangement joins TRBV4-1 to TRBJ2-1; D not resolved. The V end lost 8 bases, the J end lost 5 bases, and 13 bases lay between the germline ends. CDR1 and CDR2 from the germline V gene are MGHRA and YSYEKL. The CDR3 spans 13 residues.

DNA for the CDR3: TGCGCCAGCAGCTTTTTGGGACTTGGTAAAGATACGCAGTATTTT. Its translation: CASSFLGLGKDTQYF. The genes are TRBV5-1 and TRBJ2-3; the D gene is possibly TRBD2 (6 bases). CDR1 SGHRS and CDR2 YFSETQ come from the germline V gene. CDR3 length equals 15 residues. Trimming shortened V by 2 bases and J by 5 bases, and 15 bases separated the two germline ends.

This clone was picked up one time. The chain joins TRBV15 to TRBJ1-2, with TRBD1 identical over 8 bases. V was pared by 4 bases and J by 8 bases, with 9 bases of the junction left unmatched. The CDR3 covers 14 residues. Germline V gene data show CDR1 as LNHNV and CDR2 as YYDKDF (reference sequence). This CDR3 is CATSMGQVVGGYTF. The CDR3 bases are TGTGCCACCAGCATGGGACAGGTGGTGGGGGGCTACACCTTC.

This chain links TRBV9 with TRBJ2-2, with D perhaps matching TRBD1 (5 bases). V was clipped by 0 bases and J by 0 bases, with 6 bases between them. There are 15 residues in the CDR3. CDR1 is SGDLS, CDR2 YYNGEE, per germline. The CDR3 DNA reads TGTGCCAGCAGCGTAGGGGGCGCGAACACCGGGGAGCTGTTTTTT. Its protein is CASSVGGANTGELFF.

This sequence joins TRBV6-6 and TRBJ2-1; D is undetermined. The CDR3 spans 15 residues. Germline-derived CDR1 and CDR2 are MNHNY and SVGAGI (reference sequence). The V end was cut by 7 bases, the J end by 0 bases, with 13 bases between. The CDR3 is CASTMFPNSYNEQFF. In DNA form, the CDR3 reads TGTGCCAGCACCATGTTCCCGAACTCCTACAATGAGCAGTTCTTC.

The V and J genes are TRBV11-2 and TRBJ2-7; 8 bases map to TRBD1. CDR3 length: 15 amino acids. Germline CDR1 and CDR2: SGHAT and FQNNGV. The junction had 9 bases not matched to a gene; V was cut back by 6 bases and J by 2 bases. The DNA for the CDR3 is TGTGCCAGCAGGGATACAGGGGGGTCGACCTACGAGCAGTACTTC. This gives the protein CASRDTGGSTYEQYF.

This clone was seen only once. The V gene is TRBV19, the J gene TRBJ2-3, with 10 bases aligning to TRBD1. Germline V lookup: CDR1 LNHDA, CDR2 SQIVND (reference sequence). There are 13 residues in the CDR3. The V and J ends lost 11 bases and 5 bases, in that order; junction bases with no gene match: 7. CDR3 protein: CALNGQGGDTQYF. The CDR3 nucleotides are TGTGCCCTAAACGGACAGGGGGGAGATACGCAGTATTTT.

The gene calls are TRBV7-9 and TRBJ2-7; no clear D. Germline V gene data show CDR1 as SEHNR and CDR2 as FQNEAQ (reference sequence). The V end lost 2 bases, the J end lost 4 bases, and 6 bases lay between the germline ends. The CDR3 has 12 amino acids. The CDR3 here is CASSLLEYEQYF. CDR3 bases: TGTGCCAGCAGCTTACTAGAATACGAGCAGTACTTC.

The chain uses TRBV6-5 and TRBJ2-7; a weak D match, TRBD1 (6 bases). The CDR3 runs 13 residues. Germline assignment: CDR1 MNHEY and CDR2 SVGAGI. V was shortened by 10 bases and J by 3 bases, with 16 bases between the two germline ends. The CDR3 loop is CATGRGDLYEQYF. For the CDR3, the DNA is TGTGCCACCGGCAGGGGTGACCTCTACGAGCAGTACTTC.

The chain joins TRBV4-1 to TRBJ1-5; tentative D call: TRBD1 (5 bases). V lost 0 bases and J 2 bases, leaving 11 bases between the germline ends. The CDR3 has 16 residues. Germline V gene sequence: CDR1 MGHRA, CDR2 YSYEKL. The chain's CDR3 is CASSQDGGLGNQPQHF. The CDR3 nucleotides are TGCGCCAGCAGCCAAGATGGGGGTCTCGGCAATCAGCCCCAGCATTTT.

This clone occurred a few times. The V gene is TRBV21-1, the J gene TRBJ1-5; TRBD1 was called by the table and not checked on the DNA. TRBV21-1 represents a pseudogene. The CDR3 covers 19 residues. The CDR3 nucleotides are TGTGCCAGCAGCAAAGGTACGGGACAGGGCCTTTATAGCAATCAGCCCCAGCATTTT. Translated: CASSKGTGQGLYSNQPQHF.

The V call is TRBV27, the J call TRBJ2-1; possibly TRBD1 for D (6 bases). Per the germline V gene, CDR1 is MNHEY and CDR2 is SMNVEV (reference sequence). The CDR3 is 14 residues long. Between the trimmed V and J ends, which lost 8 bases and 0 bases, there was a span of 11 bases. CDR3 bases: TGTGCCAGCGGATACAGGGACTCCTACAATGAGCAGTTCTTC. This sequence encodes CASGYRDSYNEQFF.

The rearrangement joins TRBV27 to TRBJ2-1; TRBD1 agrees at 10 bases. The CDR3 sequence is 15 residues long. CDR1 is MNHEY, CDR2 SMNVEV, per germline (reference sequence). V dropped 4 bases and J dropped 9; count of bases not matched to a gene: 9. CDR3 sequence reads: CASSYWTGGSGEQFF. CDR3 in DNA: TGTGCCAGCAGTTATTGGACAGGGGGGAGTGGTGAGCAGTTCTTC.

This chain uses TRBV6-5 with TRBJ1-4; D possibly corresponds to TRBD1 (5 bases). This CDR3 contains 14 residues. Germline V gene data show CDR1 as MNHEY and CDR2 as SVGAGI. Trimming cost V 7 bases and J 8 bases, with 17 bases left between them. The CDR3 is CASKVSTGDEKLFF. The CDR3 coding sequence is TGTGCCAGCAAGGTTAGCACAGGAGACGAAAAACTGTTTTTT.

The chain combines TRBV9 with TRBJ1-1, with no clear D. From germline, CDR1 is SGDLS and CDR2 YYNGEE. This CDR3 region has 15 residues. V was cut by 4 bases and J by 2 bases, with 15 bases left in between. The CDR3 here is CASSPRSTVNTEAFF. CDR3 nucleotides: TGTGCCAGCAGCCCTCGAAGTACAGTAAACACTGAAGCTTTCTTT.

The rearrangement joins TRBV5-1 to TRBJ1-6; 10 positions match TRBD1. V was clipped by 7 bases and J by 10 bases; unmatched bases: 11. CDR3 length: 15 amino acids. Per germline, CDR1 SGHRS and CDR2 YFSETQ. As DNA, the CDR3 is TGCGCCAGCGGGGACGGGACAGGGGTTTTCTCACCCCTCCACTTT. Its protein product is CASGDGTGVFSPLHF.

This rearrangement joins TRBV6-1 to TRBJ1-5; D not resolved. CDR1 and CDR2 from the germline V gene are MNHNS and SASEGT. The CDR3 totals 13 residues. V lost 9 bases, J lost 2 bases, and 11 bases lay in between. The CDR3 sequence: CASGGSGNQPQHF. As DNA, the CDR3 is TGTGCCAGTGGTGGGTCAGGCAATCAGCCCCAGCATTTT.

V usage is TRBV12-3 or TRBV12-4 and J usage is TRBJ2-2, with D perhaps TRBD1 (6 bases). V lost 7 bases and J lost 6, with 6 bases in between. The CDR3 covers 11 residues. This CDR3 reads CASKGAGELFF. Written as DNA, the CDR3 is TGTGCCAGCAAGGGGGCCGGGGAGCTGTTTTTT.

The rearrangement joins TRBV6-5 to TRBJ1-4, with 10 bases lining up with TRBD1. J lost 8 bases, V lost 6 bases, and 6 bases had no gene match. The CDR3 totals 14 residues. CDR1 is MNHEY, CDR2 SVGAGI, per germline. The CDR3 loop is CASSTDRGQEKLFF. As DNA, the CDR3 is TGTGCCAGCAGCACCGACAGGGGGCAGGAAAAACTGTTTTTT.

V usage is TRBV7-9 and J usage is TRBJ2-7; 8 bases line up with TRBD2. The CDR3 consists of 14 residues. Germline trimming cut 5 bases from V and 3 bases from J; bases unmatched to any gene: 6. Looked up from germline, CDR1 is SEHNR and CDR2 is FQNEAQ (reference sequence). DNA for the CDR3: TGTGCCAGCAGCCCACTAGCGGCGGGCTACGAGCAGTACTTC. Protein sequence: CASSPLAAGYEQYF.

The genes are TRBV6-5 and TRBJ1-2; D uncertain. CDR3 length: 12 amino acids. Trimming took off 2 bases at V and 2 bases at J, with 3 bases between the two ends. Germline V lookup: CDR1 MNHEY, CDR2 SVGAGI. This CDR3 is CASSYRNYGYTF. DNA of the CDR3: TGTGCCAGCAGTTACAGGAACTATGGCTACACCTTC.